This T cell receptor beta chain was sequenced during a study of T cells in Graves' hyperthyroidism and ophthalmopathy. Study observations and caveats: Ophthalmopathy was identified by the model a median roughly 6.5 months ahead of onset.

Thyroid ultrasound and orbital computed tomography, with clinical symptoms and serum thyroxine and TRAb, informed diagnoses. Amplified TCR beta CDR3 regions came from RNA transcripts. A first-round RT-PCR of the TCR CDR3 used the HTBI primer set. TCRdb redid the calling of the multiplex PCR reads with MiXCR, one entry per CDR3 protein. The repertoire holds more than 300,000 distinct CDR3 sequences, with about 14% as singletons. This CDR3 is built from 12 residues. V was shortened by 3 bases and J by 7 bases, with 9 bases between the two germline ends. In its sample, this clonotype was seen many times. What it binds is unknown.

The receptor's source is a woman aged 25 to 39 with Graves' ophthalmopathy. The gene calls are TRBV12-3 or TRBV12-4 and TRBJ1-1, with D hard to call. Sample: blood. This CDR3 is CASSLGGYEAFF. Written as DNA, the CDR3 is TGTGCCAGCAGTTTGGGAGGGTATGAAGCTTTCTTT.